This T cell receptor beta chain was recovered during a study of T cells in Graves' hyperthyroidism and ophthalmopathy. No ophthalmopathy progression within 18 months constituted stable Graves' hyperthyroidism. Subjects aged 18 to 65 presented with newly diagnosed hyperthyroidism of less than 2 months' duration. This clonotype showed up many times. TCR beta CDR3 sequences were amplified from RNA transcripts. The primer set for the first-round RT-PCR of the TCR CDR3 was HTBI. Each CDR3 protein is one row after TCRdb ran MiXCR on the multiplex PCR reads. The sample includes about 560,000 distinct CDR3 sequences, around 17% seen only once; the top ten take around 19%. V dropped 5 bases and J dropped 1; count of bases not matched to a gene: 8. In germline, CDR1 is DFQATT, CDR2 SNEGSKA (reference sequence). This CDR3 is 16 amino acids long.

V usage is TRBV20-1 and J usage is TRBJ2-3; 11 bases line up with TRBD2. This receptor was obtained from a woman aged 18-29 years with Graves' hyperthyroidism. Sequenced sample: blood. The CDR3 here is CSADISGGGGTDTQYF. The CDR3 DNA sequence: TGCAGTGCTGACATTAGCGGGGGGGGTGGCACAGATACGCAGTATTTT.